These T cell receptor beta chains were read from a single sample in a study of blood T cell repertoires in COVID-19. The repertoire was sequenced with immunoSEQ multiplex PCR; TCRdb's copy has only in-frame clones and lacks some. The sample shows about 150,000 clones, about 81% of them seen only once. Sequenced material: PBMCs or T cells enriched from blood (not recorded which). Receptor source: a man aged 45 to 65 who had recovered from COVID-19. The CDR3 runs from the conserved cysteine through the conserved F or W. Fields, in order: J gene, D gene, clone size, V gene, CDR3 DNA, CDR3 protein. A D gene is named only where the DNA matches it firmly. Rows give clone size only sometimes, using once, few, many, or a class for an expanded clone.

>TRBJ2-3|TRBD2|NA|TRBV7-9
TGTGCCAGCAGCTTGGGACTAGCGGGCAACACAGATACGCAGTATTTT
CASSLGLAGNTDTQYF
>TRBJ1-1|TRBD1|NA|TRBV5-1
TGCGCCAGCAGCTTAGGACAGGGGGATCGGTACACTGAAGCTTTCTTT
CASSLGQGDRYTEAFF
>TRBJ1-3|NA|NA|TRBV18
TGTGCCAGCTCACTTACGACAGCTGGAAACACCATATATTTT
CASSLTTAGNTIYF
>TRBJ2-3|TRBD1|NA|TRBV4-3
TGCGCCAGCAGCCACAGGGCCCGGACAGGGGGCGCGGATACGCAGTATTTT
CASSHRARTGGADTQYF
>TRBJ2-5|TRBD1|NA|TRBV12-5
TGTGCTAGTGGTTTGAACAGGGGAGAGACCCAGTACTTC
CASGLNRGETQYF
>TRBJ2-3|NA|NA|TRBV6-5
TGTGCCAGCAGTTACTCGACCTCCCCCCCCAGGGGTACGCAGTATTTT
CASSYSTSPPRGTQYF
>TRBJ1-2|NA|few|TRBV7-6
TGTGCCAGCAGCTTAGGGGCGACAGACCATTATGGCTACACCTTC
CASSLGATDHYGYTF
>TRBJ1-2|NA|NA|TRBV6-5
TGTGCCACCTTTTTAAGACAAAACTATGGCTACACCTTC
CATFLRQNYGYTF
>TRBJ2-7|TRBD2|NA|TRBV5-6
TGTGCCAGCAGCTTGGCGGGGGGGCCCTACGAGCAGTACTTC
CASSLAGGPYEQYF
>TRBJ2-3|TRBD2|NA|TRBV7-2
TGTGCCAGCAGCGGCCGACTAGCGGGGAGCTCAGATACGCAGTATTTT
CASSGRLAGSSDTQYF
>TRBJ1-5|NA|NA|TRBV10-2
TGCGCCAGCAGAGCCGACAGTTATCAGCCCCAGCATTTT
CASRADSYQPQHF
>TRBJ1-5|TRBD1|NA|TRBV30
TGTGCCTGGAGTGCGGGGGACAGGGAGGGTCAGCCCCAGCATTTT
CAWSAGDREGQPQHF
>TRBJ2-1|TRBD2|NA|TRBV5-1
TGCGCCAGCAGCCTAGGACTAGCGGGGGGCAATGAGCAGTTCTTC
CASSLGLAGGNEQFF
>TRBJ1-1|NA|NA|TRBV27
TGTGCCAGCAGTTCAATCCTAGGATGGAACACTGAAGCTTTCTTT
CASSSILGWNTEAFF
>TRBJ2-5|TRBD2|NA|TRBV7-2
TGTGCCAGCAGCGTTAGCGGGGGGGCCACCGAGACCCAGTACTTC
CASSVSGGATETQYF
>TRBJ1-1|NA|NA|TRBV11-2
TGTGCCAGCAGCGGTACGGGACATGGGAACACTGAAGCTTTCTTT
CASSGTGHGNTEAFF
>TRBJ1-6|NA|few|TRBV30
TGTGCCTGGAGTTGGGACACTAACTATAATTCACCCCTCCACTTT
CAWSWDTNYNSPLHF
>TRBJ1-2|TRBD1|once|TRBV15
TGTGCCACCAGCAGCTCCGGACAGGGGTATGGCTACACCTTC
CATSSSGQGYGYTF
>TRBJ2-2|NA|NA|TRBV3-1/TRBV3-2
TGTGCCAGCAGCTCCGGACAGTTAAGGGTCGGGGAGCTGTTTTTT
CASSSGQLRVGELFF
>TRBJ1-6|NA|NA|TRBV5-1
TGCGCCAGCAGCTTGGAGGCGGCGTATAATTCACCCCTCCACTTT
CASSLEAAYNSPLHF
>TRBJ2-3|TRBD1|NA|TRBV3-1/TRBV3-2
TGTGCCAGCAGCCCTCGACAGGGGACAGATACGCAGTATTTT
CASSPRQGTDTQYF
>TRBJ2-2|NA|NA|TRBV19
TGTGCCAGTAGCCAGGCAGGGGAGAACACCGGGGAGCTGTTTTTT
CASSQAGENTGELFF
>TRBJ1-2|NA|NA|TRBV19
TGTGCCAGTGGTAACAGTCATAACTATGGCTACACCTTC
CASGNSHNYGYTF
>TRBJ2-7|TRBD2|NA|TRBV6-2/TRBV6-3
TGTGCCAGCAGTTACCCGCGGGGGTCACTCTCCTACGAGCAGTACTTC
CASSYPRGSLSYEQYF
>TRBJ1-6|NA|NA|TRBV3-1/TRBV3-2
TGTGCCAGCAGCCATCACAGGGAGCGGAATTCACCCCTCCACTTT
CASSHHRERNSPLHF
>TRBJ1-1|NA|NA|TRBV15
TGTGCCACCAGCAGAGATCCCAGGATGAACACTGAAGCTTTCTTT
CATSRDPRMNTEAFF
>TRBJ1-3|NA|NA|TRBV18
TGTGCCAGCTCACGGGCCTCCTCTGGAAACACCATATATTTT
CASSRASSGNTIYF
>TRBJ2-5|TRBD2|NA|TRBV6-6
TGTGCCAGCAGTTACGCCCAACTAGCGATCCAAGAGACCCAGTACTTC
CASSYAQLAIQETQYF
>TRBJ1-6|NA|NA|TRBV7-6
TGTGCCAGCAGCTTATCCACAGTCTCCTATAATTCACCCCTCCACTTT
CASSLSTVSYNSPLHF
>TRBJ1-2|TRBD1|NA|TRBV27
TGTGCCAGCAGTATGGGGACAGGAGATGGCTACACCTTC
CASSMGTGDGYTF
>TRBJ1-6|TRBD1|NA|TRBV16
TGTGCCAGCAGCCAACCGGGACAGGGGGCCCCCCTCCACTTT
CASSQPGQGAPLHF
>TRBJ1-5|NA|few|TRBV10-2
TGCGCCAGCAGGCAGGGCGGTAGCAATCAGCCCCAGCATTTT
CASRQGGSNQPQHF
>TRBJ1-1|TRBD1|NA|TRBV11-3
TGTGCCAGCAGCCCGACAGGGAGAACTGAAGCTTTCTTT
CASSPTGRTEAFF
>TRBJ1-2|NA|once|TRBV19
TGTGCCAGTAGTGCGGACACCACCTTTAACTATGGCTACACCTTC
CASSADTTFNYGYTF
>TRBJ1-2|TRBD1|NA|TRBV7-9
TGTGCCAGCAGCTCCGGGACAGGAGATAACTATGGCTACACCTTC
CASSSGTGDNYGYTF
>TRBJ1-1|TRBD1|NA|TRBV19
TGTGCCACCAAGACAGGGTCGAGGAGCACTGAAGCTTTCTTT
CATKTGSRSTEAFF
>TRBJ1-2|NA|few|TRBV9
TGTGCCAGCAGCGTAGAACAGGTCGGGTATGGCTACACCTTC
CASSVEQVGYGYTF
>TRBJ2-1|TRBD2|few|TRBV9
TGTGCCAGCAGCGAATTAGCGGGGGATACATACAATGAGCAGTTCTTC
CASSELAGDTYNEQFF
>TRBJ2-2|TRBD1|NA|TRBV6-2/TRBV6-3
TGTGCCAGCAGCCCCGGGACAGGGGTTGGACTTGGCCCCGGGGAGCTGTTTTTT
CASSPGTGVGLGPGELFF
>TRBJ2-1|TRBD2|few|TRBV6-4
TGTGCCAGCAGTGAGATGGCGGGGGGGCGCAATGAGCAGTTCTTC
CASSEMAGGRNEQFF
>TRBJ1-1|NA|NA|TRBV7-9
TGTGCCAGCAGCTTAGAGGGGACATTAGCCACTGAAGCTTTCTTT
CASSLEGTLATEAFF
>TRBJ2-3|NA|NA|TRBV7-9
TGTGCCAGCAGCTCCCTAGCAGGACCCACAGATACGCAGTATTTT
CASSSLAGPTDTQYF
>TRBJ1-5|NA|once|TRBV7-8
TGTGCCAGCAGCTTCGGTCGGAATCAGCCCCAGCATTTT
CASSFGRNQPQHF
>TRBJ2-5|NA|NA|TRBV19
TGTGCCAGTAGTACTCAAATCGGACACCGCATTCAAGAGACCCAGTACTTC
CASSTQIGHRIQETQYF
>TRBJ2-3|TRBD2|NA|TRBV14
TGTGCCAGCAGCCAAGGGACTAGCGGGGGGGCCGGCGCAGATACGCAGTATTTT
CASSQGTSGGAGADTQYF
>TRBJ1-2|TRBD1|NA|TRBV6-6
TGTGCCAGCAGAAGCCGGGACAGGGGTTATGGCTACACCTTC
CASRSRDRGYGYTF
>TRBJ2-7|TRBD2|NA|TRBV13
TGTGCCAGCAGCCTACGGACTAGCGGGGACTCCTACGAGCAGTACTTC
CASSLRTSGDSYEQYF
>TRBJ2-7|TRBD1|NA|TRBV7-6
TGTGCCAGCAGCTTTTCAACAGGGGGAAGCTCCTACGAGCAGTACTTC
CASSFSTGGSSYEQYF